Sequencing of this TCR beta chain was carried out in a study of T cells after yellow fever vaccination. General study points: There was a possibility that FACS-sorted repertoires contained abundant clonotypes contaminating from the bulk population. Relatively few clonotypes were ones that appeared in both CD4 and CD8 compartments. Boosting was followed by the reappearance of most primary-vaccination clones (about 96% CD4, 88% CD8).

TCR cDNA, made by 5'RACE template switching, carried an added universal primer site and UMIs. TCRdb redid the calling of the 5' RACE reads with MiXCR, one entry per CDR3 protein. The sample shows a few hundred thousand distinct CDR3 sequences, approximately 7% of them seen only once. V was clipped by 5 bases and J by 0 bases; unmatched bases: 3. CDR3 length: 15 residues. Germline V gene data show CDR1 as SEHNR and CDR2 as FQNEAQ (reference sequence). In its sample, this clonotype was seen many times. Its specificity is not known. The sequenced sample was PBMCs, obtained about 41 days after the first yellow fever vaccination. This clonotype originated in a young man who received the YFV17D yellow fever vaccine. The chain uses TRBV7-9 and TRBJ2-1; 8 positions match TRBD2. The CDR3 loop reads CASSTSGSSYNEQFF. CDR3 in DNA: TGTGCCAGCAGCACCAGCGGGAGCTCCTACAATGAGCAGTTCTTC.